One and the same sample provided the 21 T cell receptor beta chains below, sequenced in a study of PD-1 blockade in classical Hodgkin lymphoma. Produced via immunoSEQ multiplex PCR; TCRdb's table is partial and in-frame only. The sample holds tens of thousands of clones, 89% seen once. All trial patients relapsed after autologous stem cell transplantation. Here the sequenced sample was peripheral blood mononuclear cells (PBMCs), taken at baseline. These receptors all come from a human donor with classical Hodgkin lymphoma.

The chain combines TRBV9 with TRBJ2-7; D is uncertain. CDR3 size: 11 residues. V lost 0 bases, J lost 6 bases, and 4 bases lay in between. The germline V gene has CDR1 SGDLS and CDR2 YYNGEE. The CDR3 bases are TGTGCCAGCAGCGTAGGAGGCGAGCAGTACTTC. Translated: CASSVGGEQYF.

The sample holds a few counts of this clone. This chain connects TRBV14 to TRBJ1-2; D might be TRBD1 (5 bases). Between the trimmed V and J ends, which lost 4 bases and 8 bases, there was a span of 14 bases. The CDR3 length is 13 residues. Germline CDR1 and CDR2: SGHDN and FVKESK. The CDR3, as DNA: TGTGCCAGCAGCCTACAGGCCCAACGGGGCTACACCTTC. Protein sequence: CASSLQAQRGYTF. Drawing the rest from reference TRBV14 and TRBJ1-2, the complete variable domain is EAGVTQFPSHSVIEKGQTVTLRCDPISGHDNLYWYRRVMGKEIKFLLHFVKESKQDESGMPNNRFLAERTGGTYSTLKVQPAELEDSGVYFCASSLQAQRGYTFGSGTRLTVV.

V gene TRBV30 combines with J gene TRBJ1-1; D not resolved. This CDR3 region has 12 residues. V dropped 0 bases and J dropped 3 bases, with 5 bases sitting between them. Germline CDR1 is GTSNPN and CDR2 is SVGIG (reference sequence). CDR3 DNA: TGTGCCTGGAGTGTGGCATACACTGAAGCTTTCTTT. Its protein product is CAWSVAYTEAFF.

This clone was seen just once. The chain carries TRBV6-5 and TRBJ2-7; tentatively, D is TRBD1 (5 bases). The CDR3 loop spans 12 amino acids. V was clipped by 2 bases and J by 9 bases, with 11 bases between them. Germline values: CDR1 MNHEY, CDR2 SVGAGI. The CDR3 reads CASSYSGAGQYF. The DNA of the CDR3 is TGTGCCAGCAGTTACAGTGGGGCCGGGCAGTACTTC.

The chain recombines TRBV4-1 with TRBJ2-7; either TRBD1 or TRBD2 may supply D (5 bases each). V was shortened by 0 bases and J by 4 bases, with 13 bases between the two germline ends. Looked up from germline, CDR1 is MGHRA and CDR2 is YSYEKL. This CDR3 comprises 15 residues. The CDR3 loop reads CASSQDDSWGYEQYF. The CDR3 bases are TGCGCCAGCAGCCAAGATGACAGTTGGGGGTACGAGCAGTACTTC.

The chain recombines TRBV2 with TRBJ2-2, with 9 bases identical to TRBD1. Germline V gene lookup returns CDR1 SNHLY and CDR2 FYNNEI. J was trimmed by 3 bases and V by 6 bases; bases with no gene match: 2. This CDR3 spans 14 amino acids. For the CDR3, the DNA is TGTGCCAGCAGACGGACAGGGGACACCGGGGAGCTGTTTTTT. Translating it yields CASRRTGDTGELFF.

The chain uses TRBV18 and TRBJ2-7; 9 bases match TRBD1. V shed 2 bases, J shed 0 bases, and the junction held 5 bases outside the gene matches. CDR3 length: 16 residues. Germline V gene data show CDR1 as KGHSH and CDR2 as LQKENI. CDR3 sequence (DNA): TGTGCCAGCTCACCAGATACAGGGGGCTTCTCCTACGAGCAGTACTTC. Translating it yields CASSPDTGGFSYEQYF.

This rearrangement joins TRBV4-3 to TRBJ2-3; no firm D call. Trimming removed 2 bases at V and 0 bases at J, with 24 bases between. Germline CDR1 is LGHNA and CDR2 is YSLEER. The CDR3 sequence is 20 residues long. The DNA of the CDR3 is TGCGCCAGCAGCCAACACCTCCAAGGAGTCGGCTCCGGTAGCACAGATACGCAGTATTTT. Its translation: CASSQHLQGVGSGSTDTQYF.

The J gene is TRBJ2-2, the V gene TRBV7-9; 9 bases agree with TRBD2. The CDR3 sequence is 15 residues long. The V and J ends lost 1 base and 7 bases, in that order; junction bases with no gene match: 4. The germline V gene has CDR1 SEHNR and CDR2 FQNEAQ (reference sequence). Written as DNA, the CDR3 is TGTGCCAGCAGCTTAGGGCTAGCGGGACACGGGGAGCTGTTTTTT. This sequence encodes CASSLGLAGHGELFF. Full variable domain (outside the CDR3, taken from reference TRBV7-9 and TRBJ2-2): DTGVSQNPRHKITKRGQNVTFRCDPISEHNRLYWYRQTLGQGPEFLTYFQNEAQLEKSRLLSDRFSAERPKGSFSTLEIQRTEQGDSAMYLCASSLGLAGHGELFFGEGSRLTVL.

The V call is TRBV2, the J call TRBJ2-5; 7 bases agree with TRBD1. Germline assignment: CDR1 SNHLY and CDR2 FYNNEI. The CDR3 spans 13 residues. V lost 4 bases to trimming and J lost 5 bases; unmatched junction nucleotides: 4. The CDR3 loop reads CASSGQGYETQYF. The DNA of the CDR3 is TGTGCCAGCAGTGGACAGGGATATGAGACCCAGTACTTC.

V gene TRBV5-1 combines with J gene TRBJ2-7; TRBD1 aligns across 10 bases. There are 17 residues in the CDR3. CDR1 is SGHRS, CDR2 YFSETQ, per germline. V was clipped by 2 bases and J by 1 base; unmatched bases: 9. The CDR3 DNA reads TGCGCCAGCAGCTTTAGGGTTGGGACAGGGGATTCCTACGAGCAGTACTTC. This sequence encodes CASSFRVGTGDSYEQYF.

This chain connects TRBV28 to TRBJ2-2, with TRBD2 as a possible D gene (6 bases). Germline loops: CDR1 MDHEN, CDR2 SYDVKM. This CDR3 contains 14 residues. The V end was cut by 2 bases, the J end by 7 bases, with 11 bases between. In nucleotides, the CDR3 is TGTGCCAGCAGTTTACACGGACTACGCGGGGAGCTGTTTTTT. As protein: CASSLHGLRGELFF.

The J gene is TRBJ1-1, the V gene TRBV10-3; D uncertain. The CDR3 is made up of 14 amino acids. CDR1 and CDR2 (germline): ENHRY, SYGVKD. V dropped 10 bases and J dropped 6 bases, with 21 bases sitting between them. Here the CDR3 DNA reads TGTGCCACCAGCCTTAGTATTTCCCCCCCTGAAGCTTTCTTT. Amino acid sequence: CATSLSISPPEAFF.

V is TRBV7-2 and J is TRBJ2-3; 13 bases are a match to TRBD2. CDR1 is SGHTA, CDR2 FQGNSA, per germline. Trimming took 5 bases from V and 4 from J; bases not matched to a gene: 6. The CDR3 loop spans 16 amino acids. CDR3 in amino acids: CASSPGLAGSPDTQYF. DNA of the CDR3: TGTGCCAGCAGCCCGGGACTAGCGGGATCCCCAGATACGCAGTATTTT.

V and J are TRBV7-2 and TRBJ2-5, with D hard to call. This CDR3 spans 12 amino acids. Germline loops: CDR1 SGHTA, CDR2 FQGNSA. Trimming cost V 1 base and J 4 bases, with 4 bases left between them. CDR3 in amino acids: CASSLVGETQYF. CDR3 bases: TGTGCCAGCAGCTTAGTGGGAGAGACCCAGTACTTC.

The CDR3 protein is CASSRTGAATEAFF. The CDR3 DNA reads as TGTGCCAGCAGCCGGACAGGGGCCGCGACTGAAGCTTTCTTT. The genes are TRBV7-9 and TRBJ1-1, with TRBD1 identical over 9 bases. With 5 bases clipped from V and 5 bases from J, the junction kept 6 bases outside the gene matches. Germline CDR1 SEHNR, CDR2 FQNEAQ (reference sequence). CDR3 size: 14 residues.

The chain uses TRBV28 and TRBJ1-2, with TRBD1 identical over 10 bases. The CDR3 runs to 16 residues. J was trimmed by 5 bases and V by 5 bases; bases with no gene match: 11. In germline, CDR1 is MDHEN, CDR2 SYDVKM. The CDR3 here is CASSRQGQGGLYGYTF. The CDR3 region has the DNA TGTGCCAGCAGTCGCCAAGGACAGGGGGGATTGTATGGCTACACCTTC.

The table lists this clone with a few counts. CDR3: CASSEFGAGVPYEQYF. In DNA, the CDR3 is TGTGCCAGCAGTGAGTTTGGGGCGGGAGTTCCCTACGAGCAGTACTTC. The chain recombines TRBV2 with TRBJ2-7; TRBD2 matches 7 bases. Germline trimming cut 3 bases from V and 2 bases from J; bases unmatched to any gene: 10. The germline V gene has CDR1 SNHLY and CDR2 FYNNEI. The CDR3 covers 16 residues.

This clone was seen just once. This chain uses TRBV6-6 with TRBJ1-3; 9 bases map to TRBD1. Germline V lookup: CDR1 MNHNY, CDR2 SVGAGI (reference sequence). This CDR3 spans 16 amino acids. The ends lost 10 bases at V and 2 bases at J; junction bases unmatched: 12. This CDR3 reads CATRLRWDRAGNTIYF. In nucleotides, the CDR3 is TGTGCCACCAGATTGCGATGGGACAGGGCTGGAAACACCATATATTTT.

This chain connects TRBV28 to TRBJ2-4; D is perhaps TRBD1 (6 bases). Germline V lookup: CDR1 MDHEN, CDR2 SYDVKM. Trimming took 6 bases from V and 8 from J, leaving 17 bases between them. The CDR3 has 14 residues. CDR3 amino acids: CASSLGQGRDIQYF. CDR3 nucleotides: TGTGCCAGCAGCCTCGGGCAGGGGAGAGACATTCAGTACTTC.

V usage is TRBV28 and J usage is TRBJ1-2; 9 bases match TRBD1. Germline CDR1 and CDR2: MDHEN and SYDVKM. The CDR3 has 15 amino acids. With 5 bases clipped from V and 8 bases from J, the junction kept 12 bases outside the gene matches. The DNA of the CDR3 is TGTGCCAGCAGTCCTGATCCTACAGGGGGCGGGGGCTACACCTTC. Its protein product is CASSPDPTGGGGYTF.